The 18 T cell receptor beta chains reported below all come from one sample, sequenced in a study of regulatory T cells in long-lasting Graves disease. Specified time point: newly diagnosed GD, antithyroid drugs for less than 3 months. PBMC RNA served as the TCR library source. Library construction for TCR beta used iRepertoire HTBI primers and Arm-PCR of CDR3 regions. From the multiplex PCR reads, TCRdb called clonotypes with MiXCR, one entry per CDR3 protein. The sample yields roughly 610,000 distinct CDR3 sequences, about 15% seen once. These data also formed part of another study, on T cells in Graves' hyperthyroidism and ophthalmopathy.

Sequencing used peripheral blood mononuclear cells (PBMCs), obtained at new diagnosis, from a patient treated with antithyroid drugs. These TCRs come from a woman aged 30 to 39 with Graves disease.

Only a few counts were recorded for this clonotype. The CDR3 nucleotides are TGTGCCAGCAGCCGAGACCCGGGGCCTGGAAACACCATATATTTT. This translates into CASSRDPGPGNTIYF. This rearrangement joins TRBV3-1 to TRBJ1-3, with D possibly TRBD1 on 5 matching bases. Trimming removed 4 bases from V and 2 bases from J, with 12 bases in between. The length of the CDR3 is 15 residues. Per the germline V gene, CDR1 is LGHDT and CDR2 is YNNKEL (reference sequence).

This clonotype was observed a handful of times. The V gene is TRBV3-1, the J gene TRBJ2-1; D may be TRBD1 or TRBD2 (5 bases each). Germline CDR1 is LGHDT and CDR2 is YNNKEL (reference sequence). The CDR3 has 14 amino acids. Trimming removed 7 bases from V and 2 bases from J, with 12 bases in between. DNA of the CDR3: TGTGCCAGCACACGAGGGACGGCCTACAATGAGCAGTTCTTC. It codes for CASTRGTAYNEQFF.

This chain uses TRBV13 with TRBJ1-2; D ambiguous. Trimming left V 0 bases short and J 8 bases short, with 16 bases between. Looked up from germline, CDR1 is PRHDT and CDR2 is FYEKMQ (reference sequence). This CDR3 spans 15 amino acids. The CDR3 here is CASSLGISGIGGYTF. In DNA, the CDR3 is TGTGCCAGCAGCTTAGGAATTTCGGGGATAGGAGGCTACACCTTC.

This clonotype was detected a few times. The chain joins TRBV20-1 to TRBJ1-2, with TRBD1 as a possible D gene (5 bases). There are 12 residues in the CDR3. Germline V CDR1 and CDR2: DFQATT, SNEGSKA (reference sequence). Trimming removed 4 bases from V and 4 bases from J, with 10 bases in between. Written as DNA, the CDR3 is TGCAGTGCTAAAAGGGGCGGCTATGGCTACACCTTC. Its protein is CSAKRGGYGYTF.

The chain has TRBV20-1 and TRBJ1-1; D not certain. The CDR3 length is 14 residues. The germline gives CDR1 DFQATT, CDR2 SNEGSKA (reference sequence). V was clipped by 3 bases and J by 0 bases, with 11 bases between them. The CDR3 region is CSASKEPMNTEAFF. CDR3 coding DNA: TGCAGTGCTAGCAAGGAACCTATGAACACTGAAGCTTTCTTT.

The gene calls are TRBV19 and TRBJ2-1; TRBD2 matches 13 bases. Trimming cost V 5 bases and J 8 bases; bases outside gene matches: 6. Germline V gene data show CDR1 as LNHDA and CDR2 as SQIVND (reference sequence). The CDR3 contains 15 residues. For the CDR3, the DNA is TGTGCCAGTAGTTCCGGGACTAGCGGGACCTATGAGCAGTTCTTC. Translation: CASSSGTSGTYEQFF.

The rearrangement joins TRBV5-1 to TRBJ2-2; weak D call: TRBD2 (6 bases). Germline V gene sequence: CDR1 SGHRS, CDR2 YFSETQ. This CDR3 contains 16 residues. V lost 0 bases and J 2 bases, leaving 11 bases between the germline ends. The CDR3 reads CASSLAGGPNTGELFF. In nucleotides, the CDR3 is TGCGCCAGCAGCTTGGCCGGGGGACCTAACACCGGGGAGCTGTTTTTT. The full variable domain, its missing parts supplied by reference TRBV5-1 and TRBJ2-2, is KAGVTQTPRYLIKTRGQQVTLSCSPISGHRSVSWYQQTPGQGLQFLFEYFSETQRNKGNFPGRFSGRQFSNSRSEMNVSTLELGDSALYLCASSLAGGPNTGELFFGEGSRLTVL.

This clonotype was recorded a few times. CDR3 bases: TGTGCCAGCAGTTTAATAGGACAGGGGGCCGCCGGGGAGCTGTTTTTT. It encodes CASSLIGQGAAGELFF. The V and J genes are TRBV28 and TRBJ2-2; TRBD1 agrees at 11 bases. The CDR3 sequence is 16 residues long. The germline V gene encodes CDR1 MDHEN and CDR2 SYDVKM. After removal of 2 bases from V and 6 bases from J, the junction contained 5 bases not matched to a gene. The full variable domain, in which reference TRBV28 and TRBJ2-2 provide the parts outside the CDR3, is DVKVTQSSRYLVKRTGEKVFLECVQDMDHENMFWYRQDPGLGLRLIYFSYDVKMKEKGDIPEGYSVSREKKERFSLILESASTNQTSMYLCASSLIGQGAAGELFFGEGSRLTVL.

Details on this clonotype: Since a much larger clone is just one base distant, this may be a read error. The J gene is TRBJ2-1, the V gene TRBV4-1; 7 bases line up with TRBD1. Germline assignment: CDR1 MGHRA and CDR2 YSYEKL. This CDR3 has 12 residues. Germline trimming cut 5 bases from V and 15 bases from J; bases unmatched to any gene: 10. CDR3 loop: CASSARGSERFF. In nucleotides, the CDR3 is TGCGCCAGCAGCGCCAGGGGGAGTGAACGGTTCTTC.

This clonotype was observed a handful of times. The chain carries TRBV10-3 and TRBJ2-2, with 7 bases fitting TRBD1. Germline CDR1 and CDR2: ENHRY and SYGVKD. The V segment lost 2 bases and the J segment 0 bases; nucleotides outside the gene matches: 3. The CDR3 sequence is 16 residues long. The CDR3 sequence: CAISELGTANTGELFF. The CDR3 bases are TGTGCCATCAGTGAGCTAGGGACAGCGAACACCGGGGAGCTGTTTTTT.

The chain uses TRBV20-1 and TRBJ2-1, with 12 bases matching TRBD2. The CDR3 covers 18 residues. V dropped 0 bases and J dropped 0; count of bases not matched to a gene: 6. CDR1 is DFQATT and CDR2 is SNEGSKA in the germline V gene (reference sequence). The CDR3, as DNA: TGCAGTGCTAGAGATTCTAGCGGGAGGGAGAGCTCCTACAATGAGCAGTTCTTC. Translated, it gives CSARDSSGRESSYNEQFF.

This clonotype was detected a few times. CDR3 in amino acids: CASSAAGTSADTQYF. Written as DNA, the CDR3 is TGTGCCAGCAGCGCAGCCGGGACTAGCGCAGATACGCAGTATTTT. The genes are TRBV9 and TRBJ2-3; 10 nucleotides match TRBD2. The germline CDR1 and CDR2 sequences are SGDLS and YYNGEE. This CDR3 region has 15 residues. The junction had 5 bases not matched to a gene; V was cut back by 3 bases and J by 4 bases.

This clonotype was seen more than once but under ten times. The CDR3 region is CSAGRQQSMNTEAFF. CDR3 nucleotides: TGCAGTGCTGGCCGACAGCAAAGTATGAACACTGAAGCTTTCTTT. V is TRBV20-1 and J is TRBJ1-1; the D gene is possibly TRBD1 (5 bases). Trimming removed 5 bases from V and 0 bases from J, with 16 bases in between. Germline values: CDR1 DFQATT, CDR2 SNEGSKA (reference sequence). There are 15 residues in the CDR3.

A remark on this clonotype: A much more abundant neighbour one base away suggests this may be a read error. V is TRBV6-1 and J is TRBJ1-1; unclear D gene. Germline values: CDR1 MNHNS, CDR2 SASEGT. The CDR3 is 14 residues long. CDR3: CASRPAVGYTEALF. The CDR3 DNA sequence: TGTGCCAGCAGACCCGCGGTGGGCTACACTGAAGCTCTCTTT.

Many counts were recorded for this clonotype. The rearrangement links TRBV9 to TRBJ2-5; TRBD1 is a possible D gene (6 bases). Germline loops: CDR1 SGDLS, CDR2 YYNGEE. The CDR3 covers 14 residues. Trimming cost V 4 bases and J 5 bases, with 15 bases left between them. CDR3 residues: CASSSTTGEETQYF. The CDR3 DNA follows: TGTGCCAGCAGCTCTACGACAGGCGAGGAGACCCAGTACTTC.

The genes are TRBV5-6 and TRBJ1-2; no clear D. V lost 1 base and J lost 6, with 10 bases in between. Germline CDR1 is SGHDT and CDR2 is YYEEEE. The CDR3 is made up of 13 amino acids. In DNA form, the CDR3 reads TGTGCCAGCAGCTTGTTGACCTTAAATGGCTACACCTTC. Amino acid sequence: CASSLLTLNGYTF.

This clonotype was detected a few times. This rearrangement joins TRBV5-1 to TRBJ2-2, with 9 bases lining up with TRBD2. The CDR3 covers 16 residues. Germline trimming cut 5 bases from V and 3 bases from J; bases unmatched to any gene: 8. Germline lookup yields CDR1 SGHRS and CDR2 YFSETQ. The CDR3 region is CASSRSGRRDTGELFF. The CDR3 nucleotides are TGCGCCAGCAGTAGGAGCGGGAGGAGGGACACCGGGGAGCTGTTTTTT. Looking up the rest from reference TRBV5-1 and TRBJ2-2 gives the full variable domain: KAGVTQTPRYLIKTRGQQVTLSCSPISGHRSVSWYQQTPGQGLQFLFEYFSETQRNKGNFPGRFSGRQFSNSRSEMNVSTLELGDSALYLCASSRSGRRDTGELFFGEGSRLTVL.

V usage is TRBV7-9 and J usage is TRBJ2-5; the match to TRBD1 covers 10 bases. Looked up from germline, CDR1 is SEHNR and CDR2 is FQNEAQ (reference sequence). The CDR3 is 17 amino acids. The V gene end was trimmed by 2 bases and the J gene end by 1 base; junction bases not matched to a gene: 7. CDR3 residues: CASSLNRQGASQETQYF. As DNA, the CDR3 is TGTGCCAGCAGCTTAAATCGACAGGGGGCGTCCCAAGAGACCCAGTACTTC.